Presented here are 7 T cell receptor beta chains from one specimen sequenced in a study of radiation and T cells in renal cell carcinoma. The method was immunoSEQ multiplex PCR; TCRdb's version includes in-frame clones alone and lacks a portion of them. There are around 15,000 clones in the sample; approximately 54% occur only once, and over 10% lies in the top ten. Treatment described: treatment-naive control, cytoreductive nephrectomy. Sequencing was performed on tumor tissue, taken from a patient whose treatment was nephrectomy without radiotherapy. All receptors come from a man aged 45 to 65 with renal cell carcinoma.

The CDR3 region is CASSHRQTSGYTDTQYF. Written as DNA, the CDR3 is TGTGCCAGCAGCCACCGCCAGACTAGCGGGTACACAGATACGCAGTATTTT. The chain is built from TRBV11-3 and TRBJ2-3, with TRBD2 identical over 10 bases. J gave up 2 bases and V 5 bases, and 10 bases lay outside the gene matches. The CDR3 loop spans 17 amino acids. CDR1 and CDR2 (germline): SGHNT, YENEEA.

The chain combines TRBV10-1 with TRBJ2-1; TRBD2 matches 10 bases. The V gene's germline CDR1 is WNHNN and CDR2 SYGVQD (reference sequence). With 5 bases clipped from V and 6 bases from J, the junction kept 7 bases outside the gene matches. The CDR3 runs 15 residues. CDR3 nucleotide sequence: TGCGCCAGCAGTAGTTTAGCGGGGGGCGGCAATGAGCAGTTCTTC. Its protein is CASSSLAGGGNEQFF.

In DNA, the CDR3 is TGTGCCAGCAGTCGGCGGGTCACAGATACGCAGTATTTT. It translates to CASSRRVTDTQYF. The rearrangement uses TRBV27 and TRBJ2-3; possibly TRBD2 for D (5 bases). Germline values: CDR1 MNHEY, CDR2 SMNVEV (reference sequence). This CDR3 has 13 amino acids. V gave up 5 bases and J gave up 2 bases, with 8 bases separating them.

The chain carries TRBV10-2 and TRBJ1-3, with D possibly TRBD1 on 6 matching bases. V dropped 2 bases and J dropped 3 bases, with 8 bases sitting between them. Per the germline V gene, CDR1 is WSHSY and CDR2 is SAAADI. The CDR3 is made up of 14 amino acids. CDR3 sequence reads: CASSEPGVGNTIYF. DNA of the CDR3: TGCGCCAGCAGTGAGCCAGGGGTTGGAAACACCATATATTTT.

This CDR3 reads CASSPPGLGQSKQFF. The CDR3 DNA is TGTGCCAGCAGCCCCCCGGGACTGGGTCAATCGAAGCAGTTCTTC. J is TRBJ2-1 and V is TRBV27, with D possibly being TRBD2 (6 bases). Trimming stripped 6 bases from V and 11 bases from J, with 23 bases between. The CDR3 has 15 amino acids. Germline CDR1 is MNHEY and CDR2 is SMNVEV (reference sequence).

V usage is TRBV27 and J usage is TRBJ2-7; 8 nucleotides line up with TRBD1. This CDR3 contains 13 residues. V trimming: 6 bases; J trimming: 4 bases; junction bases outside the gene matches: 5. The germline V gene encodes CDR1 MNHEY and CDR2 SMNVEV (reference sequence). The DNA of the CDR3 is TGTGCCAGCAGGCTCAGGGGGCCGTACGAGCAGTACTTC. Its translation is CASRLRGPYEQYF.

There are a few counts of this clone. The rearrangement links TRBV19 to TRBJ1-4, with D hard to call. Germline V CDR1 and CDR2: LNHDA, SQIVND (reference sequence). The V end was cut by 5 bases, the J end by 0 bases, with 10 bases between. This CDR3 region has 15 residues. CDR3 coding DNA: TGTGCCAGTAGTCCCCCGGCCGCAACTAATGAAAAACTGTTTTTT. This translates into CASSPPAATNEKLFF. Filled out from reference TRBV19 and TRBJ1-4, the complete variable domain reads DGGITQSPKYLFRKEGQNVTLSCEQNLNHDAMYWYRQDPGQGLRLIYYSQIVNDFQKGDIAEGYSVSREKKESFPLTVTSAQKNPTAFYLCASSPPAATNEKLFFGSGTQLSVL.